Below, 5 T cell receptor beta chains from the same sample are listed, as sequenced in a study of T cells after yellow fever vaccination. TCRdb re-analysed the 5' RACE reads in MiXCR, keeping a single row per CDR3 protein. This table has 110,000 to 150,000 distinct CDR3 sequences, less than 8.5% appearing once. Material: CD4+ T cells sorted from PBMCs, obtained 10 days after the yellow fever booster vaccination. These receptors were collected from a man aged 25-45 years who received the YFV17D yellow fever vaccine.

The CDR3 loop is CASSDSILAANTGELFF. CDR3 DNA: TGTGCCAGCAGTGACTCGATACTAGCTGCGAACACCGGGGAGCTGTTTTTT. The rearrangement links TRBV6-4 to TRBJ2-2; perhaps TRBD2 as D (6 bases). The CDR3 contains 17 residues. Trimming took 0 bases from V and 0 from J, leaving 11 bases between them. Germline values: CDR1 MRHNA, CDR2 SNTAGT.

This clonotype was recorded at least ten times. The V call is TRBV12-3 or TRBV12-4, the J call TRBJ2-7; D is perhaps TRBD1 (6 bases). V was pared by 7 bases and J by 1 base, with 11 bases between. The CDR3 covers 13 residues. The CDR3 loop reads CASNPGTSYEQYF. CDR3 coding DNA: TGTGCCAGCAACCCCGGGACATCCTACGAGCAGTACTTC.

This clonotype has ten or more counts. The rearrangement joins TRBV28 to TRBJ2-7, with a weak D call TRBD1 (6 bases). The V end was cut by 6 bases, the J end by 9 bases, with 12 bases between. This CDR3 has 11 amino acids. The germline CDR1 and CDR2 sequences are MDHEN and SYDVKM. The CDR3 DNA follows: TGTGCCAGCAGACTACAGGGCGCGCAGTACTTC. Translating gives CASRLQGAQYF.

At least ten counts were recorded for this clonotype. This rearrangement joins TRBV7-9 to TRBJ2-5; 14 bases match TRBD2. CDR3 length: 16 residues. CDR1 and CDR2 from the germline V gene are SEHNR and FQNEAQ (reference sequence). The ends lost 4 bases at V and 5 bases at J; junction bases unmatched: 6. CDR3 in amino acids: CASSSSGTSGSETQYF. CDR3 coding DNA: TGTGCCAGCAGCTCCTCCGGGACTAGCGGGAGCGAGACCCAGTACTTC. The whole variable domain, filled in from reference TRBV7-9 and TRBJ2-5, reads DTGVSQNPRHKITKRGQNVTFRCDPISEHNRLYWYRQTLGQGPEFLTYFQNEAQLEKSRLLSDRFSAERPKGSFSTLEIQRTEQGDSAMYLCASSSSGTSGSETQYFGPGTRLLVL.

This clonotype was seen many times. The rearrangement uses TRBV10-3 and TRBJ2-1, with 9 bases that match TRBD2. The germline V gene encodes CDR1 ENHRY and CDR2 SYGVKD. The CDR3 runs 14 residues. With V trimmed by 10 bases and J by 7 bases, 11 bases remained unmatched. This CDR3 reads CATNRREGGNEQFF. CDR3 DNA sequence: TGTGCCACCAACCGGCGGGAGGGGGGAAATGAGCAGTTCTTC.